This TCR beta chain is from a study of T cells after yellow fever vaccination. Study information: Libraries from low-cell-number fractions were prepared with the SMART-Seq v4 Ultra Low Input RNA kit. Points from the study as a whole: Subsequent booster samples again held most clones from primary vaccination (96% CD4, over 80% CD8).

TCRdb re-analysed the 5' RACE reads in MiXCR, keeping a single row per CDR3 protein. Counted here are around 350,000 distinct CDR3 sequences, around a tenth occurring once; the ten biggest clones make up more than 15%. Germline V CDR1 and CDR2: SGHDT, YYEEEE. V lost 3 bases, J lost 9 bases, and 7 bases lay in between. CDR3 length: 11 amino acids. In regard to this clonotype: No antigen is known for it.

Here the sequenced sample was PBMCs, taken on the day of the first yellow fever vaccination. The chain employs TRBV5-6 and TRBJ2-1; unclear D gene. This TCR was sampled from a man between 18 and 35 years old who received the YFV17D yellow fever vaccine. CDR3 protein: CASSSGIEQFF. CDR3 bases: TGTGCCAGCAGCTCTGGGATTGAGCAGTTCTTC.